Presented here are 30 T cell receptor beta chains from one specimen sequenced in a study of T-cell reconstitution after alpha-beta-depleted transplantation in children. Construction of the TCRbeta library involved unique molecular identifiers. MiXCR was run by TCRdb on the PCR reads, yielding one entry per CDR3 protein. The sample holds about 200,000 distinct CDR3 sequences, approximately 6% seen once. Sequenced material: PBMCs, taken before TCRalphabeta/CD19-depleted stem cell transplant. These receptors were taken from a girl under two years old with combined immunodeficiency, due to receive a stem cell transplant.

The chain links TRBV5-1 to TRBJ2-3; D is perhaps TRBD2 (8 bases). V gave up 4 bases and J gave up 3 bases, with 36 bases separating them. CDR1 is SGHRS and CDR2 is YFSETQ in the germline V gene. This CDR3 is 22 amino acids long. CDR3 DNA sequence: TGCGCCAGCAGCCACCCAAAGTTCCAACAGGGGTTACTAGCGGAGGGTACAGATACGCAGTATTTT. It specifies CASSHPKFQQGLLAEGTDTQYF.

This clonotype was recorded at least ten times. The J gene is TRBJ2-7, the V gene TRBV28, with D maybe TRBD2 (5 bases). The CDR3 runs to 12 residues. Deletions cut 2 bases from V and 4 bases from J, with 6 bases between. Germline CDR1 and CDR2: MDHEN and SYDVKM. CDR3 nucleotide sequence: TGTGCCAGCAGTTTAACTAGGTACGAGCAGTACTTC. This translates into CASSLTRYEQYF.

About this clonotype itself: Being one base from a much bigger clone, this may be a read error. In this CDR3 the conserved last residue, phenylalanine or tryptophan, is missing, so a read error is likely. The J gene is TRBJ1-6, the V gene TRBV20-1, with a tentative D call TRBD1 (6 bases). Deletions cut 2 bases from V and 6 bases from J, with 8 bases between. The CDR3 is made up of 13 amino acids. The germline V gene encodes CDR1 DFQATT and CDR2 SNEGSKA (reference sequence). The CDR3: CSARNRVNSPLHC. For the CDR3, the DNA is TGCAGTGCTAGAAACAGGGTTAATTCACCCCTCCACTGT.

This clonotype has a count of ten or more. V usage is TRBV15 and J usage is TRBJ2-7; D not certain. This CDR3 spans 17 amino acids. Germline CDR1 reads LNHNV; CDR2 reads YYDKDF (reference sequence). V was cut by 5 bases and J by 0 bases, with 20 bases left in between. This CDR3 is CATSLTTIGCCSYEQYF. CDR3 bases: TGTGCCACCAGCTTAACTACTATCGGGTGTTGCTCCTACGAGCAGTACTTC.

This clonotype was detected ten times or more. The rearrangement uses TRBV5-1 and TRBJ2-7, with 9 positions matching TRBD1. J was trimmed by 4 bases and V by 0 bases; bases with no gene match: 8. Germline CDR1 and CDR2: SGHRS and YFSETQ. This CDR3 region has 16 residues. CDR3 bases: TGCGCCAGCAGCTTGGCTTGGATGGACAGGGGTTACGAGCAGTACTTC. This encodes CASSLAWMDRGYEQYF. The variable domain in full, completed from reference TRBV5-1 and TRBJ2-7, reads KAGVTQTPRYLIKTRGQQVTLSCSPISGHRSVSWYQQTPGQGLQFLFEYFSETQRNKGNFPGRFSGRQFSNSRSEMNVSTLELGDSALYLCASSLAWMDRGYEQYFGPGTRLTVT.

This clonotype was counted ten times or more. V is TRBV24-1 and J is TRBJ2-1, with D perhaps TRBD2 (5 bases). The V end was cut by 0 bases, the J end by 10 bases, with 9 bases between. The CDR3 is 13 amino acids. Germline V gene sequence: CDR1 KGHDR, CDR2 SFDVKD. CDR3 loop: CATSDLLEDEQFF. The CDR3 DNA reads as TGTGCCACCAGTGATTTGCTGGAGGACGAGCAGTTCTTC.

This clonotype appeared many times. The V and J genes are TRBV15 and TRBJ2-2, with D hard to call. V was shortened by 1 base and J by 3 bases, with 6 bases between the two germline ends. Looked up from germline, CDR1 is LNHNV and CDR2 is YYDKDF (reference sequence). CDR3 length equals 14 residues. The DNA for the CDR3 is TGTGCCACCAGCAGAGTAACGGACACCGGGGAGCTGTTTTTT. Translating it yields CATSRVTDTGELFF.

There are a few counts of this clonotype. V gene TRBV7-2 combines with J gene TRBJ1-2; 8 bases match TRBD1. This CDR3 region has 17 residues. The germline gives CDR1 SGHTA, CDR2 FQGNSA. J was trimmed by 6 bases and V by 5 bases; bases with no gene match: 17. The CDR3 DNA is TGTGCCAGCAGCCCATTACCACGGACAGGGTTGTATCATGGCTACACCTTC. Its translation is CASSPLPRTGLYHGYTF.

This clonotype was seen at least ten times. The chain couples TRBV20-1 to TRBJ2-7; D not resolved. The CDR3 spans 13 residues. V lost 1 base and J 4 bases, leaving 11 bases between the germline ends. Germline V gene data show CDR1 as DFQATT and CDR2 as SNEGSKA (reference sequence). The CDR3 protein is CSARGAAKYEQYF. CDR3 sequence (DNA): TGCAGTGCTAGAGGGGCAGCTAAGTACGAGCAGTACTTC.

This clonotype was counted ten times or more. V usage is TRBV28 and J usage is TRBJ1-1; tentatively, D is TRBD1 (6 bases). Germline CDR1 and CDR2: MDHEN and SYDVKM. The V gene lost 6 bases and the J gene lost 2 bases, with 16 bases spanning the gap. The CDR3 has 15 residues. The CDR3 is CASSLGATENTEAFF. The DNA of the CDR3 is TGTGCCAGCAGCCTGGGGGCGACAGAAAACACTGAAGCTTTCTTT.

This clonotype was observed at least ten times. V and J are TRBV2 and TRBJ1-5; D gene uncertain. In germline, CDR1 is SNHLY, CDR2 FYNNEI. Trimming left V 6 bases short and J 0 bases short, with 9 bases between. The CDR3 extends over 14 amino acids. CDR3 sequence (DNA): TGTGCCAGCAGAGCTCAGAGTAGCAATCAGCCCCAGCATTTT. The encoded protein is CASRAQSSNQPQHF.

This clonotype was counted many times. The chain has TRBV9 and TRBJ2-3; 7 nucleotides match TRBD1. V shed 0 bases, J shed 3 bases, and the junction held 4 bases outside the gene matches. The CDR3 extends over 15 amino acids. Germline values: CDR1 SGDLS, CDR2 YYNGEE. CDR3: CASSVEDRSTDTQYF. In nucleotides, the CDR3 is TGTGCCAGCAGCGTAGAGGACAGGTCTACAGATACGCAGTATTTT.

In this sample, this clonotype turned up many times. The gene calls are TRBV3-1 and TRBJ1-6; D not certain. The CDR3 consists of 19 residues. Trimming stripped 1 base from V and 0 bases from J, with 16 bases between. Germline V gene data show CDR1 as LGHDT and CDR2 as YNNKEL (reference sequence). CDR3 loop: CASSQAFMAGSSYNSPLHF. CDR3 nucleotides: TGTGCCAGCAGCCAAGCGTTTATGGCAGGAAGCTCCTATAATTCACCCCTCCACTTT. Variable domain in full (rest from reference TRBV3-1 and TRBJ1-6): DTAVSQTPKYLVTQMGNDKSIKCEQNLGHDTMYWYKQDSKKFLKIMFSYNNKELIINETVPNRFSPKSPDKAHLNLHINSLELGDSAVYFCASSQAFMAGSSYNSPLHFGNGTRLTVT.

This clonotype was found many times. The gene calls are TRBV27 and TRBJ2-3, with unresolved D. The CDR3 spans 13 residues. Per the germline V gene, CDR1 is MNHEY and CDR2 is SMNVEV (reference sequence). Trimming shortened V by 8 bases and J by 0 bases, and 9 bases separated the two germline ends. The CDR3 sequence is CASQTISTDTQYF. DNA of the CDR3: TGTGCCAGCCAAACCATTAGCACAGATACGCAGTATTTT.

This clonotype came up many times. The chain carries TRBV7-9 and TRBJ2-3; the D gene could be TRBD1 or TRBD2 (5 bases each). The CDR3 extends over 12 amino acids. Between the trimmed V and J ends, which lost 5 bases and 4 bases, there was a span of 7 bases. The germline V gene has CDR1 SEHNR and CDR2 FQNEAQ (reference sequence). Here the CDR3 reads CASSPGPDTQYF. CDR3 DNA: TGTGCCAGCAGCCCGGGGCCAGATACGCAGTATTTT.

Only a few counts were recorded for this clonotype. The rearrangement joins TRBV7-9 to TRBJ1-1; D uncertain. This CDR3 comprises 14 residues. Germline values: CDR1 SEHNR, CDR2 FQNEAQ (reference sequence). Trimming took 2 bases from V and 3 from J, leaving 10 bases between them. The CDR3 region has the DNA TGTGCCAGCAGCTTATCGCGAGGCTACACTGAAGCTTTCTTT. This translates into CASSLSRGYTEAFF.

Many counts were recorded for this clonotype. The chain combines TRBV28 with TRBJ2-1, with TRBD2 matching over 7 bases. V gave up 1 base and J gave up 6 bases; unmatched junction bases: 6. Germline CDR1 reads MDHEN; CDR2 reads SYDVKM. This CDR3 is built from 15 residues. In DNA form, the CDR3 reads TGTGCCAGCAGTTTATTTGGGACTACTTCCAATGAGCAGTTCTTC. This encodes CASSLFGTTSNEQFF.

This clonotype was found many times. The gene calls are TRBV6-5 and TRBJ2-3; a possible D gene is TRBD1 (5 bases). V was trimmed by 3 bases and J by 9 bases, leaving 16 bases between them. Germline V gives CDR1 MNHEY, CDR2 SVGAGI. There are 14 residues in the CDR3. The CDR3 loop reads CASSYGAIAKTQYF. CDR3 in DNA: TGTGCCAGCAGTTATGGGGCCATAGCTAAAACGCAGTATTTT.

This clonotype was observed at least ten times. The V and J genes are TRBV12-3 or TRBV12-4 and TRBJ1-5; 8 bases align to TRBD1. The CDR3 length is 16 residues. With 5 bases clipped from V and 0 bases from J, the junction kept 6 bases outside the gene matches. The CDR3 DNA sequence: TGTGCCAGCAGTCCAAGGGACAGGATTAGCAATCAGCCCCAGCATTTT. This translates into CASSPRDRISNQPQHF.

In this sample, this clonotype turned up many times. The gene calls are TRBV12-3 or TRBV12-4 and TRBJ2-2; TRBD1 matches 10 bases. The CDR3 has 15 residues. Germline trimming cut 6 bases from V and 6 bases from J; bases unmatched to any gene: 7. CDR3 sequence reads: CASRFDRGRPGELFF. The CDR3 DNA sequence: TGTGCCAGCAGATTCGACAGGGGGCGGCCCGGGGAGCTGTTTTTT.

This clonotype was counted at least ten times. The rearrangement joins TRBV20-1 to TRBJ1-1; D not resolved. CDR1 is DFQATT, CDR2 SNEGSKA, per germline (reference sequence). This CDR3 has 12 amino acids. V shed 6 bases and J shed 5 bases, with 13 bases lying between them. This CDR3 reads CSAAMRVTEAFF. As DNA, the CDR3 is TGCAGTGCCGCTATGAGGGTGACTGAAGCTTTCTTT.

This clonotype was counted at least ten times. The rearrangement links TRBV20-1 to TRBJ2-5, with 10 bases lining up with TRBD2. Germline CDR1 DFQATT, CDR2 SNEGSKA (reference sequence). Trimming took 3 bases from V and 2 from J; bases not matched to a gene: 15. This CDR3 spans 18 amino acids. The DNA of the CDR3 is TGCAGTGCTAGGGAAACTAGCGGGGCTTTTTGGAGACAAGAGACCCAGTACTTC. It yields the protein CSARETSGAFWRQETQYF.

Judged by abundance, this clonotype is large. V is TRBV12-3 or TRBV12-4 and J is TRBJ2-5; TRBD2 aligns across 8 bases. CDR3 size: 15 residues. J was trimmed by 2 bases and V by 6 bases; bases with no gene match: 8. The CDR3 DNA reads as TGTGCCAGCAGCCCGGGACTAGTGAGACAAGAGACCCAGTACTTC. Encoded protein: CASSPGLVRQETQYF.

This clonotype was detected ten times or more. The DNA for the CDR3 is TGTGCCAGTTCCAGCGGGATACGCTCCTACAATGAGCAGTTCTTC. It is translated as CASSSGIRSYNEQFF. The chain uses TRBV28 and TRBJ2-1, with 7 bases identical to TRBD2. Germline V gene sequence: CDR1 MDHEN, CDR2 SYDVKM. The CDR3 has 15 amino acids. The J segment lost 0 bases and the V segment lost 9 bases, leaving 8 bases of the junction unmatched.

This clonotype came up many times. V usage is TRBV27 and J usage is TRBJ2-5; D possibly uses TRBD1 or TRBD2 (5 bases each). CDR1 is MNHEY, CDR2 SMNVEV, per germline (reference sequence). The length of the CDR3 is 14 residues. V was shortened by 3 bases and J by 1 base, with 9 bases between the two germline ends. The CDR3 sequence is CASSFMGTQETQYF. CDR3 nucleotides: TGTGCCAGCAGTTTCATGGGGACCCAAGAGACCCAGTACTTC.

The chain recombines TRBV5-1 with TRBJ2-7; D not resolved. V was trimmed by 4 bases and J by 3 bases, leaving 20 bases between them. This CDR3 contains 16 residues. The germline gives CDR1 SGHRS, CDR2 YFSETQ. DNA of the CDR3: TGCGCCAGCAGCCTCGGCCCCCCAAGCCTCAGCTACGAGCAGTACTTC. Encoded protein: CASSLGPPSLSYEQYF. The full variable domain, in which reference TRBV5-1 and TRBJ2-7 provide the parts outside the CDR3, is KAGVTQTPRYLIKTRGQQVTLSCSPISGHRSVSWYQQTPGQGLQFLFEYFSETQRNKGNFPGRFSGRQFSNSRSEMNVSTLELGDSALYLCASSLGPPSLSYEQYFGPGTRLTVT.

This clonotype came up many times. The chain has TRBV6-5 and TRBJ2-6; D remains ambiguous. This CDR3 has 15 amino acids. From germline, CDR1 is MNHEY and CDR2 SVGAGI. V lost 2 bases and J lost 4, with 9 bases in between. CDR3 region: CASSYGVTGANVLTF. In nucleotides, the CDR3 is TGTGCCAGCAGTTACGGGGTTACGGGGGCCAACGTCCTGACTTTC.

This clonotype was recorded many times. The gene calls are TRBV11-2 and TRBJ2-7; the D is unclear. The CDR3 totals 15 residues. With 0 bases removed from V and 4 bases from J, the gap between germline ends came to 13 bases. The V gene's germline CDR1 is SGHAT and CDR2 FQNNGV. The CDR3 DNA is TGTGCCAGCAGCTTAGAACCAGCGAGTGTATACGAGCAGTACTTC. The encoded protein is CASSLEPASVYEQYF.

In its sample, this clonotype was seen many times. This chain connects TRBV10-3 to TRBJ2-7; D is possibly TRBD2 (6 bases). Trimming pared 8 bases from V and 2 bases from J, leaving 10 bases between. The germline gives CDR1 ENHRY, CDR2 SYGVKD. The CDR3 has 12 residues. The CDR3 is CAIRGTPYEQYF. The CDR3 DNA is TGTGCCATCCGGGGGACTCCCTACGAGCAGTACTTC.

This clonotype was seen at least ten times. The chain joins TRBV3-1 to TRBJ2-2, with D possibly called TRBD1 or TRBD2 (5 bases each). Germline V lookup: CDR1 LGHDT, CDR2 YNNKEL (reference sequence). Trimming removed 3 bases at V and 3 bases at J, with 8 bases between. There are 14 residues in the CDR3. Here the CDR3 reads CASSHGTDTGELFF. Here the CDR3 DNA reads TGTGCCAGCAGCCACGGGACGGACACCGGGGAGCTGTTTTTT.